These 14 T cell receptor beta chains originate from one sample sequenced in a study of T cells after yellow fever vaccination. TCRdb independently ran MiXCR on the 5' RACE reads; one entry per CDR3 protein. The profile shows about 320,000 distinct CDR3 sequences, approximately 12% of them singletons. The sample in question was CD4+ T cells sorted from PBMCs, obtained 15 days after the yellow fever booster vaccination. The receptors stem from a man in his late teens or twenties who received the YFV17D yellow fever vaccine.

The rearrangement links TRBV28 to TRBJ2-2, with D unclear. The CDR3 contains 12 residues. CDR1 MDHEN and CDR2 SYDVKM come from the germline V gene. The V gene lost 8 bases and the J gene lost 0 bases, with 4 bases spanning the gap. CDR3 loop: CASVTNTGELFF. CDR3 nucleotide sequence: TGTGCCAGCGTCACGAACACCGGGGAGCTGTTTTTT.

This clonotype appeared many times. This chain uses TRBV5-1 with TRBJ2-3, with 8 bases that match TRBD2. The germline V gene has CDR1 SGHRS and CDR2 YFSETQ. The CDR3 consists of 14 residues. The V and J ends lost 2 bases and 4 bases, in that order; junction bases with no gene match: 3. This CDR3 is CASSFGGAADTQYF. The DNA of the CDR3 is TGCGCCAGCAGCTTCGGGGGGGCTGCAGATACGCAGTATTTT.

This clonotype was seen a few times. The rearrangement uses TRBV28 and TRBJ1-5; D is perhaps TRBD1 (6 bases). The germline gives CDR1 MDHEN, CDR2 SYDVKM. V lost 4 bases and J lost 0, with 10 bases in between. The CDR3 is 15 amino acids. Here the CDR3 DNA reads TGTGCCAGCAGTTCCTCGGACAGTAGCAATCAGCCCCAGCATTTT. Amino acids: CASSSSDSSNQPQHF.

The chain links TRBV20-1 to TRBJ2-7; D may be TRBD2 (5 bases). The CDR3 loop spans 13 amino acids. V was trimmed by 6 bases and J by 3 bases, leaving 15 bases between them. Germline V gene sequence: CDR1 DFQATT, CDR2 SNEGSKA (reference sequence). CDR3 sequence (DNA): TGCAGTGCGAAGGACGGAGGATTCTACGAGCAGTACGTC. Its protein is CSAKDGGFYEQYV.

This clonotype was picked up a small number of times. The chain employs TRBV3-1 and TRBJ2-3, with a tentative D call TRBD2 (6 bases). CDR3 size: 15 residues. The germline V gene encodes CDR1 LGHDT and CDR2 YNNKEL (reference sequence). Between the trimmed V and J ends, which lost 4 bases and 1 base, there was a span of 12 bases. The CDR3 DNA follows: TGTGCCAGCAGCCTGACTAGTCTGGGCACAGATACGCAGTATTTT. It yields the protein CASSLTSLGTDTQYF.

The chain carries TRBV27 and TRBJ2-7; D is possibly TRBD1 or TRBD2 (5 bases each). Germline V CDR1 and CDR2: MNHEY, SMNVEV (reference sequence). Trimming removed 5 bases at V and 4 bases at J, with 21 bases between. The CDR3 has 16 amino acids. DNA of the CDR3: TGTGCCAGCAGTCCCACTAGACAGAGACCTTTATACGAGCAGTACTTC. Its protein product is CASSPTRQRPLYEQYF.

The genes are TRBV12-3 or TRBV12-4 and TRBJ1-6; D is undetermined. The CDR3 is made up of 13 amino acids. V lost 5 bases and J lost 9, with 11 bases in between. CDR3 nucleotides: TGTGCCAGCAGTGAGGAGGGCGTTTCACCCCTCCACTTT. Amino acids: CASSEEGVSPLHF.

The chain joins TRBV12-5 to TRBJ2-5, with D perhaps being TRBD1 or TRBD2 (5 bases each). Trimming took off 6 bases at V and 5 bases at J, with 16 bases between the two ends. The CDR3 contains 14 residues. Germline V CDR1 and CDR2: LGHNT, FRNRAP. The CDR3 here is CASGPGAWRETQYF. DNA of the CDR3: TGTGCTAGTGGCCCCGGGGCGTGGCGTGAGACCCAGTACTTC.

This clonotype was counted at least ten times. The genes are TRBV7-2 and TRBJ1-3; D gene uncertain. CDR1 is SGHTA and CDR2 is FQGNSA in the germline V gene. This CDR3 is 15 amino acids long. With 6 bases removed from V and 0 bases from J, the gap between germline ends came to 12 bases. CDR3 protein: CASRLAHSSGNTIYF. In DNA form, the CDR3 reads TGTGCCAGCAGACTTGCCCACAGCTCTGGAAACACCATATATTTT.

This chain connects TRBV9 to TRBJ2-7, with D uncertain. The ends were cut back, 4 bases at V and 10 bases at J, with 18 bases in the middle. The CDR3 is made up of 13 amino acids. Looked up from germline, CDR1 is SGDLS and CDR2 is YYNGEE. The CDR3 region has the DNA TGTGCCAGCAGCCCTCGACCTGGTGTAGAACAGTACGTC. It encodes CASSPRPGVEQYV.

The V call is TRBV12-3 or TRBV12-4, the J call TRBJ2-1, with D possibly being TRBD2 (5 bases). The CDR3 covers 15 residues. V was trimmed by 2 bases and J by 1 base, leaving 9 bases between them. DNA of the CDR3: TGTGCCAGCAGTTTAAGGAGGAGTTCCTACAATGAGCAGTTCTTC. Protein product: CASSLRRSSYNEQFF.

This clonotype was seen only a few times. The rearrangement uses TRBV4-2 and TRBJ2-5; D is ambiguous. The CDR3 runs 15 residues. CDR1 LGHNA and CDR2 YNFKEQ come from the germline V gene. With 0 bases removed from V and 2 bases from J, the gap between germline ends came to 10 bases. The chain's CDR3 is CASSQDQDLQETQYF. CDR3 in DNA: TGTGCCAGCAGCCAAGATCAAGACCTTCAAGAGACCCAGTACTTC.

The chain is built from TRBV6-5 and TRBJ2-1; 7 positions agree with TRBD2. Per the germline V gene, CDR1 is MNHEY and CDR2 is SVGAGI. The CDR3 sequence is 15 residues long. Trimming took 0 bases from V and 5 from J; bases not matched to a gene: 4. CDR3 amino acids: CASSYSFGGDNEQFF. CDR3 nucleotides: TGTGCCAGCAGTTACTCGTTTGGGGGGGACAATGAGCAGTTCTTC.

This clonotype was counted many times. The chain combines TRBV29-1 with TRBJ2-3; no clear D gene. V shed 3 bases and J shed 2 bases, with 9 bases lying between them. The CDR3 loop spans 13 amino acids. CDR1 SQVTM and CDR2 ANQGSEA come from the germline V gene. Written as DNA, the CDR3 is TGCAGCGTTGACTACAGCTACACAGATACGCAGTATTTT. Translated, it gives CSVDYSYTDTQYF.